This TCR beta chain was sequenced during a study of regulatory T cells in long-lasting Graves disease. Study summary: Patients with new Graves' disease had used antithyroid drugs below 3 months. The study, taken as a whole, reports: Gene preferences differed: TRBV28, TRBJ1-2, TRBJ2-5 in persistent cases.

A remark on this clonotype: What it recognizes is unknown.

The time point: newly diagnosed GD, antithyroid drugs for less than 3 months. PBMC-extracted RNA yielded the TCR library. The CDR3 covers 15 residues. V lost 0 bases to trimming and J lost 6 bases; unmatched junction nucleotides: 2. Germline V gives CDR1 SGDLS, CDR2 YYNGEE. The authors built TCR beta libraries using iRepertoire HTBI primers and Arm-PCR of CDR3 regions. TCRdb recomputed calls from the multiplex PCR reads with MiXCR, one row per CDR3 protein. In the table there are roughly 510,000 distinct CDR3 sequences, 15% to 20% of which are singletons. A further study also used this sample, focusing on T cells in Graves' hyperthyroidism and ophthalmopathy. That source notes: The study used the HTBI primer set for a first-round RT-PCR of the TCR CDR3. Separating ophthalmopathy from stable hyperthyroidism was achieved by a 13 V-J model.

The sample consisted of peripheral blood mononuclear cells (PBMCs), taken at new diagnosis, from a patient treated with antithyroid drugs. The source of this sequence is a man younger than 30 with Graves disease. The V gene is TRBV9, the J gene TRBJ2-1, with 11 bases matching TRBD2. The CDR3 reads CASSVGLAGPNEQFF. The CDR3 bases are TGTGCCAGCAGCGTAGGACTAGCGGGACCCAATGAGCAGTTCTTC.